The 3 T cell receptor beta chains listed next were all sequenced from one sample in a study of blood T cell repertoires in COVID-19. Only in-frame clones appear in the TCRdb table, and some are missing; sequencing was by immunoSEQ multiplex PCR. The sample consists of over 250,000 clones, roughly 86% of them appearing once. Sequenced: peripheral blood. These receptors originate from a woman aged 30 to 39 with acute or convalescent COVID-19.

The chain joins TRBV7-2 to TRBJ2-7, with a weak D call TRBD2 (5 bases). Germline-derived CDR1 and CDR2 are SGHTA and FQGNSA. CDR3 length: 16 residues. With 1 base removed from V and 0 bases from J, the gap between germline ends came to 13 bases. The DNA for the CDR3 is TGTGCCAGCAGCTTAGTAGCGCCTAAATACTCCTACGAGCAGTACTTC. Translated: CASSLVAPKYSYEQYF. The full variable domain, in which reference TRBV7-2 and TRBJ2-7 provide the parts outside the CDR3, is GAGVSQSPSNKVTEKGKDVELRCDPISGHTALYWYRQSLGQGLEFLIYFQGNSAPDKSGLPSDRFSAERTGGSVSTLTIQRTQQEDSAVYLCASSLVAPKYSYEQYFGPGTRLTVT.

The chain joins TRBV6-5 to TRBJ2-7; 9 bases are shared with TRBD1. Germline-derived CDR1 and CDR2 are MNHEY and SVGAGI. With V trimmed by 4 bases and J by 5 bases, 9 bases remained unmatched. The CDR3 runs 15 residues. This CDR3 reads CASSSSPDRGDEQYF. DNA for the CDR3: TGTGCCAGCAGTTCCTCCCCGGACAGGGGCGACGAGCAGTACTTC.

This clone was seen only a few times. The chain links TRBV9 to TRBJ1-4; TRBD1 matches at 7 bases. The CDR3 length is 16 residues. Germline V gene data show CDR1 as SGDLS and CDR2 as YYNGEE. With 4 bases clipped from V and 8 bases from J, the junction kept 14 bases outside the gene matches. The CDR3 DNA reads as TGTGCCAGCAGCCCACGACAGGGTTGGGTGGAGGAAAAACTGTTTTTT. Its protein is CASSPRQGWVEEKLFF.